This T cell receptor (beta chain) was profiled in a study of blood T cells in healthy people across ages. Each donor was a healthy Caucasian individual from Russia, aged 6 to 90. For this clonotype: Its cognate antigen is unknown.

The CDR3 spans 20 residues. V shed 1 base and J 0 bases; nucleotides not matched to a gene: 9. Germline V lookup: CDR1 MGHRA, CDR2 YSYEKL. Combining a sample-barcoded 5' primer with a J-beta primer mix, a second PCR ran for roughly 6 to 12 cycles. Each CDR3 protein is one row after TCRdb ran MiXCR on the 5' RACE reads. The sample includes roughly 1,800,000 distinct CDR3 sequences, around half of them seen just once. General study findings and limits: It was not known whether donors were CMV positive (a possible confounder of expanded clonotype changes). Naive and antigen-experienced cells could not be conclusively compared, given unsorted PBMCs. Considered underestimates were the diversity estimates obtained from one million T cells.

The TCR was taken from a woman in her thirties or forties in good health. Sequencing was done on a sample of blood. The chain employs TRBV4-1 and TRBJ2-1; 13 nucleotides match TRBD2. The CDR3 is CASSQGGLAGADSSYNEQFF. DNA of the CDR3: TGCGCCAGCAGCCAAGGCGGACTAGCGGGGGCCGATAGCTCCTACAATGAGCAGTTCTTC.